These 16 T cell receptor beta chains share one sample of origin, sequenced in a study of blood T cells in healthy people across ages. A second roughly 6 to 12 cycle PCR used barcoded and J-beta primers. TCRdb re-called the 5' RACE reads with MiXCR, one entry per CDR3 protein. The sample shows about 1.4 million distinct CDR3 sequences, 45% to 70% of them seen only once. Sequencing used blood. These receptors all come from a man between 18 and 35 years old in good health.

J is TRBJ2-7 and V is TRBV20-1; tentative D call: TRBD2 (5 bases). Germline CDR1 is DFQATT and CDR2 is SNEGSKA (reference sequence). V gave up 7 bases and J gave up 0 bases, with 10 bases separating them. CDR3 size: 12 residues. The CDR3 region is CSVRTASYEQYF. CDR3 DNA sequence: TGCAGTGTCAGGACTGCCTCCTACGAGCAGTACTTC.

Only a few counts were recorded for this clonotype. This sequence joins TRBV5-1 and TRBJ2-7, with 9 bases matching TRBD2. With V trimmed by 0 bases and J by 4 bases, 8 bases remained unmatched. This CDR3 is built from 16 residues. Germline V gives CDR1 SGHRS, CDR2 YFSETQ. The CDR3 DNA reads TGCGCCAGCAGCTTGGAGAATAGCGGGGGAACTTACGAGCAGTACTTC. This sequence encodes CASSLENSGGTYEQYF. Full variable domain (missing parts from reference TRBV5-1 and TRBJ2-7): KAGVTQTPRYLIKTRGQQVTLSCSPISGHRSVSWYQQTPGQGLQFLFEYFSETQRNKGNFPGRFSGRQFSNSRSEMNVSTLELGDSALYLCASSLENSGGTYEQYFGPGTRLTVT.

The table lists this clonotype with many counts. The gene calls are TRBV27 and TRBJ2-1, with 8 bases matching TRBD2. The J segment lost 0 bases and the V segment lost 6 bases, leaving 4 bases of the junction unmatched. Germline-derived CDR1 and CDR2 are MNHEY and SMNVEV (reference sequence). The CDR3 has 15 residues. The CDR3 DNA follows: TGTGCCAGCAGCCCGGGGGGGGTCTCCTACAATGAGCAGTTCTTC. Its protein is CASSPGGVSYNEQFF.

There are a few counts of this clonotype. This chain connects TRBV9 to TRBJ2-3; TRBD2 matches at 7 bases. This CDR3 has 16 residues. CDR1 SGDLS and CDR2 YYNGEE come from the germline V gene. The junction had 6 bases not matched to a gene; V was cut back by 0 bases and J by 2 bases. The CDR3 region has the DNA TGTGCCAGCAGCGTAGGGGACGGGAGGCTCACAGATACGCAGTATTTT. Translating gives CASSVGDGRLTDTQYF.

This clonotype occurred a few times. The J gene is TRBJ1-5, the V gene TRBV7-9; D ambiguous. V lost 2 bases, J lost 3 bases, and 14 bases lay in between. From germline, CDR1 is SEHNR and CDR2 FQNEAQ (reference sequence). CDR3 size: 16 residues. CDR3 protein: CASSLWAQGNNQPQHF. The CDR3 nucleotides read TGTGCCAGCAGCTTATGGGCACAAGGGAACAATCAGCCCCAGCATTTT. The full variable domain, with the rest looked up from reference TRBV7-9 and TRBJ1-5, is DTGVSQNPRHKITKRGQNVTFRCDPISEHNRLYWYRQTLGQGPEFLTYFQNEAQLEKSRLLSDRFSAERPKGSFSTLEIQRTEQGDSAMYLCASSLWAQGNNQPQHFGDGTRLSIL.

A word on this clonotype: The germline gene is not matched at one end of the junction; a read error may be the cause. The chain is built from TRBV9 and TRBJ2-1; TRBD2 matches at 7 bases. This CDR3 comprises 16 residues. Germline CDR1 SGDLS, CDR2 YYNGEE. CDR3 in DNA: TGTGCCTGCAGCGTAGCTGGGAGCGGGATGAGTAATGAGCAGTTCTTC. Its protein product is CACSVAGSGMSNEQFF.

The chain links TRBV12-3 or TRBV12-4 to TRBJ2-5; possible D gene TRBD2, 5 bases. Deletions cut 3 bases from V and 5 bases from J, with 13 bases between. The CDR3 is 14 residues long. The CDR3: CASSFGLEEETQYF. CDR3 DNA sequence: TGTGCCAGCAGTTTCGGACTTGAGGAGGAGACCCAGTACTTC.

This clonotype was seen only a few times. The V gene is TRBV10-3, the J gene TRBJ1-2, with TRBD1 as a possible D gene (6 bases). This CDR3 region has 13 residues. V was cut by 7 bases and J by 6 bases, with 15 bases left in between. From germline, CDR1 is ENHRY and CDR2 SYGVKD. The CDR3 DNA reads TGTGCCATCAATCCAGGGGACATTAATGGCTACACCTTC. It yields the protein CAINPGDINGYTF.

The chain has TRBV29-1 and TRBJ1-1; TRBD1 matches at 8 bases. CDR1 and CDR2 from the germline V gene are SQVTM and ANQGSEA. The CDR3 consists of 14 residues. The ends lost 4 bases at V and 6 bases at J; junction bases unmatched: 10. CDR3 region: CSVGARDRFSEAFF. In nucleotides, the CDR3 is TGCAGCGTTGGTGCCCGGGACAGGTTTTCTGAAGCTTTCTTT.

The chain recombines TRBV7-2 with TRBJ2-5, with TRBD1 identical over 10 bases. V dropped 5 bases and J dropped 11; count of bases not matched to a gene: 14. The CDR3 totals 15 residues. The germline gives CDR1 SGHTA, CDR2 FQGNSA. The CDR3 loop reads CASSRQGAQIEAQYF. CDR3 DNA sequence: TGTGCCAGCAGCAGACAGGGGGCGCAAATTGAGGCGCAGTACTTC. Based on the CDR3 plus reference TRBV7-2 and TRBJ2-5, the full variable domain is GAGVSQSPSNKVTEKGKDVELRCDPISGHTALYWYRQSLGQGLEFLIYFQGNSAPDKSGLPSDRFSAERTGGSVSTLTIQRTQQEDSAVYLCASSRQGAQIEAQYFGPGTRLLVL.

There are many counts of this clonotype. V and J are TRBV5-1 and TRBJ2-1, with a weak D call TRBD2 (5 bases). The CDR3 is 12 amino acids. The germline V and J ends were trimmed by 1 base and 8 bases, with 7 bases remaining between them. Per the germline V gene, CDR1 is SGHRS and CDR2 is YFSETQ. DNA for the CDR3: TGCGCCAGCAGCTTGATGGGAGATGAGCAGTTCTTC. This translates into CASSLMGDEQFF.

In this sample, this clonotype turned up a few times. V gene TRBV9 combines with J gene TRBJ2-7; 8 nucleotides align to TRBD2. There are 15 residues in the CDR3. The germline CDR1 and CDR2 sequences are SGDLS and YYNGEE. V was pared by 0 bases and J by 5 bases, with 7 bases of the junction left unmatched. DNA of the CDR3: TGTGCCAGCAGCGTAGAAGCAGCGGGAGTAAACGAGCAGTACTTC. Translation: CASSVEAAGVNEQYF.

The table lists this clonotype with a count of one. One end of the junction does not line up with germline, which may come from a read error. The gene calls are TRBV6-6 and TRBJ1-2; TRBD1 might be the D (5 bases). Germline loops: CDR1 MNHNY, CDR2 SVGAGI (reference sequence). The CDR3 contains 14 residues. The CDR3 loop reads CASSYPREVEGYTF. In DNA form, the CDR3 reads TGTGCCAGTAGTTATCCCAGGGAGGTAGAAGGCTACACCTTC.

V is TRBV7-6 and J is TRBJ2-1; 7 bases are a match to TRBD2. The CDR3 is 15 residues long. The V gene end was trimmed by 1 base and the J gene end by 6 bases; junction bases not matched to a gene: 6. The V gene's germline CDR1 is SGHVS and CDR2 FNYEAQ. The DNA of the CDR3 is TGTGCCAGCAGCTTAGTCCGGACTAGACCCAATGAGCAGTTCTTC. It specifies CASSLVRTRPNEQFF.

This clonotype was found many times. This rearrangement joins TRBV27 to TRBJ2-3; D remains unclear. Trimming pared 5 bases from V and 2 bases from J, leaving 14 bases between. Germline assignment: CDR1 MNHEY and CDR2 SMNVEV (reference sequence). The CDR3 contains 15 residues. The CDR3 region is CASSIVTPNTDTQYF. Written as DNA, the CDR3 is TGTGCCAGCAGTATTGTAACCCCAAACACAGATACGCAGTATTTT.

J is TRBJ2-7 and V is TRBV12-3 or TRBV12-4, with 12 bases fitting TRBD1. V was pared by 6 bases and J by 0 bases, with 9 bases of the junction left unmatched. The CDR3 consists of 17 residues. CDR3 amino acids: CASSTGTGGLSSYEQYF. The CDR3 nucleotides read TGTGCCAGCAGCACCGGGACAGGGGGCTTGAGCTCCTACGAGCAGTACTTC.